Each of the 32 T cell receptor beta chains below was sequenced from the same sample in a study of CD8 T cells in ankylosing spondylitis. MiXCR was run by TCRdb on the 5' RACE reads, yielding one entry per CDR3 protein. This table has 340,000 or so distinct CDR3 sequences, roughly 14% appearing once. The specimen was blood, either unsorted or a sorted T cell fraction (not recorded which). All receptors come from a male donor with ankylosing spondylitis or in good health (not recorded which).

The chain has TRBV4-1 and TRBJ2-6; TRBD1 might be the D (6 bases). Germline V gives CDR1 MGHRA, CDR2 YSYEKL. This CDR3 region has 18 residues. V dropped 2 bases and J dropped 0 bases, with 14 bases sitting between them. Here the CDR3 reads CASSQPRDTYSGANVLTF. CDR3 in DNA: TGCGCCAGCAGCCAACCCCGGGACACCTACTCTGGGGCCAACGTCCTGACTTTC.

In this sample, this clonotype turned up a few times. The rearrangement uses TRBV29-1 and TRBJ2-7; no clear D gene. Germline V CDR1 and CDR2: SQVTM, ANQGSEA. This CDR3 comprises 12 residues. With 5 bases removed from V and 5 bases from J, the gap between germline ends came to 13 bases. The chain's CDR3 is CSVRMPPNEQYF. DNA for the CDR3: TGCAGCGTTAGGATGCCCCCCAACGAGCAGTACTTC.

This clonotype has a handful of counts. V usage is TRBV5-1 and J usage is TRBJ2-5; D is unresolved. V was trimmed by 4 bases and J by 5 bases, leaving 9 bases between them. Germline V gene sequence: CDR1 SGHRS, CDR2 YFSETQ. The CDR3 covers 12 residues. In nucleotides, the CDR3 is TGCGCCAGCAGCATCGTTAGCGAGACCCAGTACTTC. Its protein is CASSIVSETQYF.

The genes are TRBV6-1 and TRBJ2-5, with unresolved D. This CDR3 is 17 amino acids long. Germline CDR1 is MNHNS and CDR2 is SASEGT. V lost 3 bases and J 5 bases, leaving 22 bases between the germline ends. Here the CDR3 DNA reads TGTGCCAGCAGTGATCGGACGGCAGGAACAGCAAGGGAGACCCAGTACTTC. This sequence encodes CASSDRTAGTARETQYF.

This clonotype was seen more than once but under ten times. The chain employs TRBV14 and TRBJ1-1; D not resolved. CDR3 length: 13 residues. Trimming took 1 base from V and 9 from J, leaving 12 bases between them. Germline V gene lookup returns CDR1 SGHDN and CDR2 FVKESK. The CDR3 sequence is CASSQVNQNQAFF. CDR3 nucleotide sequence: TGTGCCAGCAGCCAAGTTAATCAGAATCAAGCTTTCTTT.

The chain employs TRBV7-2 and TRBJ2-1; TRBD1 aligns across 9 bases. The V segment lost 5 bases and the J segment 8 bases; nucleotides outside the gene matches: 4. Germline CDR1 and CDR2: SGHTA and FQGNSA. The CDR3 loop spans 13 amino acids. The CDR3 loop is CASSRDREDEQFF. DNA for the CDR3: TGTGCCAGCAGCCGGGACAGGGAAGATGAGCAGTTCTTC.

Many counts were recorded for this clonotype. The chain combines TRBV10-3 with TRBJ1-1; D gene uncertain. This CDR3 spans 13 amino acids. Germline V gene sequence: CDR1 ENHRY, CDR2 SYGVKD. Trimming removed 5 bases at V and 5 bases at J, with 12 bases between. Here the CDR3 DNA reads TGTGCCATCAGTCCCGACCTAGGTACTGAAGCTTTCTTT. Its translation: CAISPDLGTEAFF.

In this sample, this clonotype turned up a few times. The genes are TRBV6-5 and TRBJ1-2; TRBD1 agrees at 9 bases. V lost 4 bases to trimming and J lost 7 bases; unmatched junction nucleotides: 7. The CDR3 loop spans 14 amino acids. Germline V lookup: CDR1 MNHEY, CDR2 SVGAGI. The CDR3 coding sequence is TGTGCCAGCAGTTCCGGGACAGGGTATCGTGGCTACACCTTC. This gives the protein CASSSGTGYRGYTF.

Many counts were recorded for this clonotype. This CDR3 reads CSVAPGVGTEAFF. CDR3 bases: TGCAGCGTTGCTCCGGGGGTGGGCACTGAAGCTTTCTTT. This chain joins TRBV29-1 and TRBJ1-1; tentative D call: TRBD1 (5 bases). The CDR3 is 13 amino acids. V was cut by 4 bases and J by 4 bases, with 13 bases left in between. CDR1 and CDR2 (germline): SQVTM, ANQGSEA.

This clonotype was seen a few times. This chain links TRBV5-1 with TRBJ2-4; possibly TRBD2 for D (6 bases). This CDR3 region has 15 residues. Trimming left V 0 bases short and J 3 bases short, with 10 bases between. Germline V gene data show CDR1 as SGHRS and CDR2 as YFSETQ. The CDR3 is CASSLAGGDKNIQYF. The CDR3 coding sequence is TGCGCCAGCAGCTTGGCCGGGGGAGACAAAAACATTCAGTACTTC. Drawing the rest from reference TRBV5-1 and TRBJ2-4, the complete variable domain is KAGVTQTPRYLIKTRGQQVTLSCSPISGHRSVSWYQQTPGQGLQFLFEYFSETQRNKGNFPGRFSGRQFSNSRSEMNVSTLELGDSALYLCASSLAGGDKNIQYFGAGTRLSVL.

This clonotype was detected a few times. V gene TRBV5-1 combines with J gene TRBJ2-5; possibly TRBD2 for D (6 bases). V dropped 4 bases and J dropped 1 base, with 17 bases sitting between them. Germline V gene sequence: CDR1 SGHRS, CDR2 YFSETQ. The length of the CDR3 is 16 residues. The CDR3 spells CASSVAGSGFQETQYF. The CDR3 coding sequence is TGCGCCAGCAGCGTTGCGGGGTCGGGGTTCCAAGAGACCCAGTACTTC.

The sample holds a few counts of this clonotype. The chain recombines TRBV5-6 with TRBJ1-1; weak D call: TRBD1 (6 bases). The V end was cut by 4 bases, the J end by 7 bases, with 14 bases between. CDR1 SGHDT and CDR2 YYEEEE come from the germline V gene. The CDR3 runs to 13 residues. The CDR3 nucleotides are TGTGCCAGCAGCCTTCTCGGGGGCGTTGAAGCTTTCTTT. This translates into CASSLLGGVEAFF.

This clonotype was counted between two and nine times. The chain uses TRBV11-2 and TRBJ2-7; 8 bases are a match to TRBD1. Germline CDR1 is SGHAT and CDR2 is FQNNGV. Trimming removed 5 bases from V and 0 bases from J; junction bases left unmatched: 12. The CDR3 extends over 17 amino acids. The CDR3 loop reads CASSTRTGLLSSYEQYF. The DNA of the CDR3 is TGTGCCAGCAGCACCCGGACAGGGCTACTCAGCTCCTACGAGCAGTACTTC.

This clonotype was observed a few times. This chain joins TRBV5-5 and TRBJ1-5, with TRBD1 as a possible D gene (6 bases). This CDR3 has 17 amino acids. CDR1 SGHKS and CDR2 YYEKEE come from the germline V gene (reference sequence). Trimming shortened V by 0 bases and J by 1 base, and 14 bases separated the two germline ends. The CDR3: CASSLGGRGASNQPQHF. CDR3 DNA sequence: TGTGCCAGCAGCTTGGGCGGCAGGGGAGCGAGCAATCAGCCCCAGCATTTT.

This clonotype was counted between two and nine times. This chain uses TRBV6-1 with TRBJ2-7; 9 bases map to TRBD1. With V trimmed by 3 bases and J by 5 bases, 8 bases remained unmatched. CDR3 size: 15 residues. Germline loops: CDR1 MNHNS, CDR2 SASEGT. CDR3 protein: CASSDPGTGKHEQYF. In DNA form, the CDR3 reads TGTGCCAGCAGTGATCCCGGGACAGGGAAGCACGAGCAGTACTTC.

This clonotype came up a few times. The gene calls are TRBV5-1 and TRBJ1-2; D is unresolved. The CDR3 loop spans 12 amino acids. Per the germline V gene, CDR1 is SGHRS and CDR2 is YFSETQ. The germline V and J ends were trimmed by 4 bases and 5 bases, with 9 bases remaining between them. Here the CDR3 reads CASSQDLYGYTF. In DNA form, the CDR3 reads TGCGCCAGCAGCCAGGACTTGTATGGCTACACCTTC.

The genes are TRBV7-9 and TRBJ2-1, with D tentatively TRBD1 or TRBD2 (5 bases each). Looked up from germline, CDR1 is SEHNR and CDR2 is FQNEAQ (reference sequence). Between the trimmed V and J ends, which lost 5 bases and 7 bases, there was a span of 9 bases. This CDR3 spans 12 amino acids. CDR3 DNA: TGTGCCAGCAGCATCGAGGGGAATGAGCAGTTCTTC. This codes for CASSIEGNEQFF.

In its sample, this clonotype was seen a few times. This chain joins TRBV29-1 and TRBJ2-3; 9 bases are a match to TRBD2. The junction had 5 bases not matched to a gene; V was cut back by 1 base and J by 0 bases. There are 16 residues in the CDR3. Germline lookup yields CDR1 SQVTM and CDR2 ANQGSEA. The CDR3 nucleotides are TGCAGCGTTGAAGGTCCTAGCGGGGTGAGCACAGATACGCAGTATTTT. The encoded protein is CSVEGPSGVSTDTQYF.

This clonotype was counted only a few times. Compared with germline, one end of the junction differs, possibly owing to a read error. V gene TRBV6-1 combines with J gene TRBJ2-7; no reliable D call. This CDR3 has 13 amino acids. Germline V gene data show CDR1 as MNHNS and CDR2 as SASEGT. CDR3 nucleotide sequence: TGTGCCAGCAGGCCAACGGCCACTACCGCTCACCTATTC. This sequence encodes CASRPTATTAHLF.

The chain recombines TRBV9 with TRBJ2-7, with 10 bases identical to TRBD2. The V and J ends lost 5 bases and 2 bases, in that order; junction bases with no gene match: 7. This CDR3 is 15 amino acids long. Germline lookup yields CDR1 SGDLS and CDR2 YYNGEE. The DNA for the CDR3 is TGTGCCAGCAGTCCCGGGACTAGCGTCCCCTACGAGCAGTACTTC. It specifies CASSPGTSVPYEQYF.

The V call is TRBV2, the J call TRBJ1-6; D is perhaps TRBD1 (5 bases). Germline lookup yields CDR1 SNHLY and CDR2 FYNNEI. This CDR3 contains 13 residues. V lost 7 bases, J lost 13 bases, and 17 bases lay in between. CDR3 DNA: TGTGCCAGCATTCTCCAAACCAGGGAGCCCCTCCACTTT. It codes for CASILQTREPLHF.

The gene calls are TRBV11-2 and TRBJ2-1; tentatively, D is TRBD1 or TRBD2 (5 bases each). Trimming removed 3 bases from V and 8 bases from J, with 11 bases in between. Germline V CDR1 and CDR2: SGHAT, FQNNGV. This CDR3 is 13 amino acids long. CDR3 coding DNA: TGTGCCAGCAGCTTGTACGGGGCAGATGAGCAGTTCTTC. Amino acid sequence: CASSLYGADEQFF.

This clonotype was picked up a small number of times. The chain carries TRBV20-1 and TRBJ2-2; TRBD1 aligns across 7 bases. The CDR3 runs to 14 residues. V trimming: 5 bases; J trimming: 5 bases; junction bases outside the gene matches: 8. The V gene's germline CDR1 is DFQATT and CDR2 SNEGSKA (reference sequence). CDR3 in amino acids: CSAVQGKRTGELFF. The CDR3 nucleotides are TGCAGTGCTGTACAGGGGAAAAGGACCGGGGAGCTGTTTTTT.

This clonotype was recorded many times. The chain is built from TRBV20-1 and TRBJ2-1, with 8 bases lining up with TRBD1. This CDR3 is built from 14 residues. V dropped 0 bases and J dropped 8; count of bases not matched to a gene: 6. Germline CDR1 and CDR2: DFQATT and SNEGSKA (reference sequence). CDR3 sequence reads: CSARDGQGAYEQFF. The CDR3 DNA reads as TGCAGTGCTAGAGATGGCCAGGGGGCTTATGAGCAGTTCTTC.

V gene TRBV24-1 combines with J gene TRBJ2-1, with 11 bases aligning to TRBD1. CDR3 size: 16 residues. Trimming took 2 bases from V and 9 from J; bases not matched to a gene: 8. The V gene's germline CDR1 is KGHDR and CDR2 SFDVKD. The CDR3 region has the DNA TGTGCCACCAGTGATTCTAGGGACAGGGGGATTACTGAGCAGTTCTTC. It translates to CATSDSRDRGITEQFF.

The chain couples TRBV10-3 to TRBJ2-1, with 10 bases fitting TRBD2. The J segment lost 8 bases and the V segment lost 0 bases, leaving 4 bases of the junction unmatched. This CDR3 spans 15 amino acids. Germline assignment: CDR1 ENHRY and CDR2 SYGVKD. CDR3 amino acids: CAISESLAGGYEQFF. The DNA of the CDR3 is TGTGCCATCAGTGAGTCCTTAGCGGGAGGCTATGAGCAGTTCTTC.

This clonotype was recorded once. The rearrangement links TRBV7-2 to TRBJ2-3, with TRBD2 identical over 10 bases. Germline V gene data show CDR1 as SGHTA and CDR2 as FQGNSA. This CDR3 has 15 residues. Germline trimming cut 4 bases from V and 5 bases from J; bases unmatched to any gene: 6. CDR3 DNA sequence: TGTGCCAGCAGCTCGCAGCGGGGGGGCGTAGATACGCAGTATTTT. It translates to CASSSQRGGVDTQYF. The whole variable domain, remainder taken from reference TRBV7-2 and TRBJ2-3, is GAGVSQSPSNKVTEKGKDVELRCDPISGHTALYWYRQSLGQGLEFLIYFQGNSAPDKSGLPSDRFSAERTGGSVSTLTIQRTQQEDSAVYLCASSSQRGGVDTQYFGPGTRLTVL.

This chain joins TRBV9 and TRBJ2-2; either TRBD1 or TRBD2 may fit D (6 bases each). Germline lookup yields CDR1 SGDLS and CDR2 YYNGEE. Trimming stripped 4 bases from V and 4 bases from J, with 23 bases between. The length of the CDR3 is 18 residues. CDR3 DNA sequence: TGTGCCAGCAGCCCTTTCCGCCTAGGGGGGCGGAGCACCGGGGAGCTGTTTTTT. Translating it yields CASSPFRLGGRSTGELFF.

The V and J genes are TRBV7-2 and TRBJ2-4; D gene uncertain. Germline CDR1 reads SGHTA; CDR2 reads FQGNSA. The CDR3 length is 12 residues. V was trimmed by 1 base and J by 6 bases, leaving 4 bases between them. CDR3 in amino acids: CASSLVANIQYF. The CDR3 bases are TGTGCCAGCAGCTTAGTAGCAAACATTCAGTACTTC.

This clonotype turned up a few times. This chain connects TRBV19 to TRBJ1-5; D unclear. V was clipped by 3 bases and J by 0 bases, with 18 bases between them. The CDR3 loop spans 18 amino acids. CDR1 and CDR2 from the germline V gene are LNHDA and SQIVND (reference sequence). The chain's CDR3 is CASSISGTMVGSNQPQHF. The DNA for the CDR3 is TGTGCCAGTAGTATCTCGGGAACGATGGTGGGTAGCAATCAGCCCCAGCATTTT. The whole variable domain, filled in from reference TRBV19 and TRBJ1-5, reads DGGITQSPKYLFRKEGQNVTLSCEQNLNHDAMYWYRQDPGQGLRLIYYSQIVNDFQKGDIAEGYSVSREKKESFPLTVTSAQKNPTAFYLCASSISGTMVGSNQPQHFGDGTRLSIL.

This clonotype was detected a few times. V and J are TRBV6-5 and TRBJ2-2; the match to TRBD1 covers 9 bases. The germline CDR1 and CDR2 sequences are MNHEY and SVGAGI. Trimming cost V 4 bases and J 5 bases; bases outside gene matches: 11. The CDR3 contains 17 residues. CDR3 sequence (DNA): TGTGCCAGCAGTTCTTTCCCGGGACAGGGTGGAACCGGGGAGCTGTTTTTT. Its translation is CASSSFPGQGGTGELFF.

At least ten counts were recorded for this clonotype. The chain uses TRBV20-1 and TRBJ2-1; either TRBD1 or TRBD2 may supply D (5 bases each). Trimming shortened V by 0 bases and J by 9 bases, and 15 bases separated the two germline ends. Germline values: CDR1 DFQATT, CDR2 SNEGSKA (reference sequence). The length of the CDR3 is 14 residues. This CDR3 reads CSAREVGAPIEQFF. The CDR3 DNA is TGCAGTGCTAGAGAGGTCGGGGCGCCAATTGAGCAGTTCTTC.